This T cell receptor (beta chain) was obtained from a study of cytomegalovirus exposure and HLA in healthy donors. Study outcomes and limitations: Reports state that TCR beta sequences accurately predicted most subjects' HLA-A and HLA-B alleles. Within a later analysis, the majority of CMV-associated TCR beta chains appeared HLA-restricted.

Researchers ran the PCR with 60 Vbeta and 13 Jbeta primers. The assay was immunoSEQ multiplex PCR, and TCRdb's table has in-frame clones only and misses some. The sample consists of about 200,000 clones, about 79% of them appearing once. From germline, CDR1 is SGDLS and CDR2 YYNGEE. The CDR3 extends over 15 amino acids. Trimming removed 0 bases at V and 8 bases at J, with 16 bases between. To note about this clone: Its target is unknown.

The rearrangement links TRBV9 to TRBJ2-3; D is uncertain. The TCR was taken from a boy younger than 10 in good health and CMV-seronegative. The sample comprised PBMCs. The CDR3 loop is CASSVDGVSSPTQYF. The CDR3 bases are TGTGCCAGCAGCGTAGACGGAGTATCCTCCCCTACGCAGTATTTT.